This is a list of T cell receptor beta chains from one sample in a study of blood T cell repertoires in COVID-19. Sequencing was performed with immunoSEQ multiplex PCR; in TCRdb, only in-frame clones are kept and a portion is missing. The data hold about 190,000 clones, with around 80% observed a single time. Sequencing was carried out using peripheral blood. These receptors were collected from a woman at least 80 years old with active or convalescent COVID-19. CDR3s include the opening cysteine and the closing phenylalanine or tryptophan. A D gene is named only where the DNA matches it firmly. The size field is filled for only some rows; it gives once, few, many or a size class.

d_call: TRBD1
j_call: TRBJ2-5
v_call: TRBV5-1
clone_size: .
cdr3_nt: TGCGCCAGCAGCTCTTTCGGACAGGGCACCTCCCAAGAGACCCAGTACTTC
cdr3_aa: CASSSFGQGTSQETQYF

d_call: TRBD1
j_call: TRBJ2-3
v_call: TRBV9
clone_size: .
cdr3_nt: TGTGCCAGCACCTCCGGACAGGGGGTTATGGGTACGCAGTATTTT
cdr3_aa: CASTSGQGVMGTQYF

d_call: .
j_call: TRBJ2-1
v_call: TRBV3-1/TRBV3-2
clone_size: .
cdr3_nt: TGTGCCAGCAGCCTCGGACAGGCTAGCGATGAGCAGTTCTTC
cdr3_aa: CASSLGQASDEQFF

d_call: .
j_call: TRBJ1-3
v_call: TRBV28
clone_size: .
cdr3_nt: TGTGCCACCGCGGCGTACACCATATATTTT
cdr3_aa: CATAAYTIYF

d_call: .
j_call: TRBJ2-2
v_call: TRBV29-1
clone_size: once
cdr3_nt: TGCAGCGCCGAAGATCCCGGACAGCTAAACACCGGGGAGCTGTTTTTT
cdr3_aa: CSAEDPGQLNTGELFF

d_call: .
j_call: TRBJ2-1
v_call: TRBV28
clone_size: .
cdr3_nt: TGTGCCAGCAGTTTATTGGGGGAGGCCTACAATGAGCAGTTCTTC
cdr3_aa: CASSLLGEAYNEQFF

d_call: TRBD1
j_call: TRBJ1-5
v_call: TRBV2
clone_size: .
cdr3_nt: TGTGCCAGCAGTGAAGGGACAGGCCGGAGGACCCAGCATTTT
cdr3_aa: CASSEGTGRRTQHF

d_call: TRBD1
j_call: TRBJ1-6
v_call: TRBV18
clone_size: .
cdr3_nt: TGTGCCAGCTCACCCAGGTCCGGGACAGGGGAGTCCTTAAGTAATTCACCCCTCCACTTT
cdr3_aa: CASSPRSGTGESLSNSPLHF

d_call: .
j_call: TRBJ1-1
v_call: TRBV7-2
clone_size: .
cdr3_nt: TGTGCCAGCGCGCATTTCCGGAGCCCTGAAGCTTTCTTT
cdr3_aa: CASAHFRSPEAFF

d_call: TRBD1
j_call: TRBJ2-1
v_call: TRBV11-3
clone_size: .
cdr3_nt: TGTGCCAGCAGCCCGCGGGACAGGCCTAACAATGAGCAGTTCTTC
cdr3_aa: CASSPRDRPNNEQFF

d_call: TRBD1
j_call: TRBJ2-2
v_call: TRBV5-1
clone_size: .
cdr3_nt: TGCGCCAGCAGCCCACAGGGGCCGCAAAACACCGGGGAGCTGTTTTTT
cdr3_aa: CASSPQGPQNTGELFF

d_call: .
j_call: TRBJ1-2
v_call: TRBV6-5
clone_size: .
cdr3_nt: TGTGCCAGCAGTTACTCGGTAGACTCCTATGGCTACACCTTC
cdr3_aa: CASSYSVDSYGYTF

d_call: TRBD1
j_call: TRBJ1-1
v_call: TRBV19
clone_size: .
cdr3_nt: TGTGCCAGTAGTACGGCGGTCAGGGGGCGTGTTCGGCGCGAAGCTTTCTTT
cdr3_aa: CASSTAVRGRVRREAFF

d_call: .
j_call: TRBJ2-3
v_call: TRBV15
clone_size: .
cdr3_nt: TGTGCCACCAGCAGTGCCCCCGGAGAACAAGACACAGATACGCAGTATTTT
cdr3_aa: CATSSAPGEQDTDTQYF

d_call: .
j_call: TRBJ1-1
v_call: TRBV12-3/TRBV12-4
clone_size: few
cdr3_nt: TGTGCCAGCAGTCTGACGGGTGACACTGAAGCTTTCTTT
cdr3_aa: CASSLTGDTEAFF

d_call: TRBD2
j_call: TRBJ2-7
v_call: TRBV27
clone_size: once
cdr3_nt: TGTGCCAGCAGTCCTGAGACTAGCGGCAACGGAATAGCCTACGAGCAGTACTTC
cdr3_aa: CASSPETSGNGIAYEQYF

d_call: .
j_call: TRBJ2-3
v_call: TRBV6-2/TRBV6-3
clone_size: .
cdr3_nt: TGTGCCAGCAGTAACTCTCGCGGGGTACGATGGGTAACAGATACGCAGTATTTT
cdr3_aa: CASSNSRGVRWVTDTQYF

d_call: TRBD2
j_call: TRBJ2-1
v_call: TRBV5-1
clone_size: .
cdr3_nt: TGCGCCAGCAGCGCCGGGACTAGCGGGGACTACTCCTACAATGAGCAGTTCTTC
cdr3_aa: CASSAGTSGDYSYNEQFF

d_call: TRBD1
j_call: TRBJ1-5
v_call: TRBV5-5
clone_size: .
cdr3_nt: TGTGCCAGCGGATTGACAGGGTTAGGCAATCAGCCCCAGCATTTT
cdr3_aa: CASGLTGLGNQPQHF

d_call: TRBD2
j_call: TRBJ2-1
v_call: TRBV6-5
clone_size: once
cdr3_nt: TGTGCCAGCAGTCCCGGGACTAGAAGCTTCAATGAGCAGTTCTTC
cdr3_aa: CASSPGTRSFNEQFF

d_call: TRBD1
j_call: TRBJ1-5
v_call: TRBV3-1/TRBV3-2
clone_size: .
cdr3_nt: TGTGCCAGCAGCCAAGCGGGACAGTTCAATCAGCCCCAGCATTTT
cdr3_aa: CASSQAGQFNQPQHF

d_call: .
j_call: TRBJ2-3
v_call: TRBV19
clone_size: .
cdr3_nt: TGTGCCAGTAGTATAGAGGGCAGAACGCAGTATTTT
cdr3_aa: CASSIEGRTQYF

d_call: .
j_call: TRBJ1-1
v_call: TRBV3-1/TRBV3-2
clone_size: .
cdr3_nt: TGTGCCAGCAGCCAGATAGCAAGCAGCACTGAAGCTTTCTTT
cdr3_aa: CASSQIASSTEAFF

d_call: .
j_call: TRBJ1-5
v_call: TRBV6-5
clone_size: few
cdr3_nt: TGTGCCAGCGATGAACTGGGCCAGCCCCAGCATTTT
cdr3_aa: CASDELGQPQHF

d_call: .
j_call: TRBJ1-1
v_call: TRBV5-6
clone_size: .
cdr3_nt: TGTGCCAGCAGCTTCACCGGCACTGGAGACTTGAACACTGAAGCTTTCTTT
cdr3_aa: CASSFTGTGDLNTEAFF

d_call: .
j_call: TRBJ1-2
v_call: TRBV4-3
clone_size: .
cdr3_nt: TGCGCCAGCAGCCAAGATTTTCCGGCAGGATACTATGGCTACACCTTC
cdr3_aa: CASSQDFPAGYYGYTF

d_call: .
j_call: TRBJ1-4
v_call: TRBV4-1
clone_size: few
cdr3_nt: TGCGCCAGCAGCCAAAGGGAACAAGGGGGAACTAATGAAAAACTGTTTTTT
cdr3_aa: CASSQREQGGTNEKLFF

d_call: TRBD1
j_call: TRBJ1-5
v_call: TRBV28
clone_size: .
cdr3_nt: TGTGCCAGCAGGAGACAGGGGATTAGCAATCAGCCCCAGCATTTT
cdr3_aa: CASRRQGISNQPQHF

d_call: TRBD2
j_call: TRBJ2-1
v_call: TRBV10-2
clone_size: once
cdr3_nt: TGCGCCAGCTACGATCGCGGGGGGGCTTATGAGCAGTTCTTC
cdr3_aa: CASYDRGGAYEQFF

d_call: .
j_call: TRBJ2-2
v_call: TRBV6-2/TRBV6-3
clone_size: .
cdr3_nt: TGTGCCAGCAGTTACACATTTGAGGTTCGATTGGAGCTGTTTTTT
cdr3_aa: CASSYTFEVRLELFF

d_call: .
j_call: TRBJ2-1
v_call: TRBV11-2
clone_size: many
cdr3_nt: TGTGCCAGCAGCTTAGAACCTAGCCACTACAATGAGCAGTTCTTC
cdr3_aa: CASSLEPSHYNEQFF

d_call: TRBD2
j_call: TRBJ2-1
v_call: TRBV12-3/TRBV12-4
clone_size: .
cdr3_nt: TGTGCCAGCAGTTCCAGGACTAGAGGTGAGCAGTTCTTC
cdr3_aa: CASSSRTRGEQFF

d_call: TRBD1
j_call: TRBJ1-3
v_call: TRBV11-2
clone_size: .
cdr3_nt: TGTGCCAGCAGCTTAGACCGACAGGGCTTGGGAAACACCATATATTTT
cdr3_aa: CASSLDRQGLGNTIYF

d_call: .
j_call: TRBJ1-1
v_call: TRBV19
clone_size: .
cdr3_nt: TGTGCCAGTAGTATTTTTGGGGCTCGGCCGAACACTGAAGCTTTCTTT
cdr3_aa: CASSIFGARPNTEAFF

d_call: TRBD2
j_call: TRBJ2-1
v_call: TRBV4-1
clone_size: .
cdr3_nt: TGCGCCAGCAGCCCTGCGGGAGCGGGGAACGGTGAGCAGTTCTTC
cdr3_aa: CASSPAGAGNGEQFF

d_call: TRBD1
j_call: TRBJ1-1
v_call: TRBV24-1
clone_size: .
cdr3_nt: TGTGCCACCAGTGCCTTGGGGGACAGGGTCACTGAAGCTTTCTTT
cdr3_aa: CATSALGDRVTEAFF

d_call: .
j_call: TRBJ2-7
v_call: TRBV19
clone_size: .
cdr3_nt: TGTGCCAGTAGTACCCGACTAATCCACGAGCAGTACTTC
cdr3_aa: CASSTRLIHEQYF

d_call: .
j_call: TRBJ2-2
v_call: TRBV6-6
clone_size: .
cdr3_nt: TGTGCCAGCAGTTCAACAGCGAACACCGGGGAGCTGTTTTTT
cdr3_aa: CASSSTANTGELFF

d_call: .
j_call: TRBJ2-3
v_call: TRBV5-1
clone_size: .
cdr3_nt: TGCGCCAGCAGCTCCCCCACGGGCACAGATACGCAGTATTTT
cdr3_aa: CASSSPTGTDTQYF

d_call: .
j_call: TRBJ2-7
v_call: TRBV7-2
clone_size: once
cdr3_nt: TGTGCCAGCAGCTCGTTACTAGACGGCGAGCAGTACTTC
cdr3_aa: CASSSLLDGEQYF

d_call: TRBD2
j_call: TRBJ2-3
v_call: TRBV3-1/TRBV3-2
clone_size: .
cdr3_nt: TGTGCCAGCAGGGCCGGGACTAGCGGGTCCGATACGCAGTATTTT
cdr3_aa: CASRAGTSGSDTQYF

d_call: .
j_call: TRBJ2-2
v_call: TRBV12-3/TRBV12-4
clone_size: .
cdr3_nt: TGTGCCAGCAGTTTACTCGGGGGCGGGGAGCTGTTTTTT
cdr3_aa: CASSLLGGGELFF